This T cell receptor (beta chain) stems from a study of blood T cell repertoires in COVID-19. Background on the study: Sites across the United States, Italy and Spain contributed samples from acute and convalescent COVID-19.

Some clones are missing from TCRdb's copy, which holds only in-frame ones; the method was immunoSEQ multiplex PCR. The table has 130,000 or so clones, about 83% seen once. This receptor was identified in a man aged 60 to 75 with acute or convalescent COVID-19. The sample comprised peripheral blood.

The CDR3 DNA follows: TGTGCCTGGAGTGTAGGGAGGACAGGAAATAGCAATCAGCCCCAGCATTTT. Protein sequence: CAWSVGRTGNSNQPQHF. This rearrangement joins TRBV30 to TRBJ1-5; 7 bases map to TRBD1. Germline V gene sequence: CDR1 GTSNPN, CDR2 SVGIG (reference sequence). V shed 0 bases, J shed 0 bases, and the junction held 8 bases outside the gene matches. This CDR3 is built from 17 residues. The variable domain in full, completed from reference TRBV30 and TRBJ1-5, reads SQTIHQWPATLVQPVGSPLSLECTVEGTSNPNLYWYRQAAGRGLQLLFYSVGIGQISSEVPQNLSASRPQDRQFILSSKKLLLSDSGFYLCAWSVGRTGNSNQPQHFGDGTRLSIL.